The 7 T cell receptor beta chains given below trace back to one sample, sequenced in a study of tumor and adjacent non-tumor tissue in lung cancer. TCRbeta libraries were built with three rounds of nested PCR, modified from ARM-PCR. One entry per CDR3 protein, called by TCRdb with MiXCR from the multiplex PCR reads. The sample contains 200,000 or so distinct CDR3 sequences, about 71% of which appear only once. The template was RNA from unsorted bulk tissue. The material sequenced was lung tumor tissue. The receptors here all came from a man aged 55-75 years with non-small cell lung cancer.

About this clonotype: Germline is not matched at one junction end, which may reflect a read error. The chain carries TRBV6-1 and TRBJ1-1, with D perhaps TRBD1 (6 bases). CDR3 length equals 15 residues. The germline gives CDR1 MNHNS, CDR2 SASEGT. This CDR3 is CANSVRNRENTEAFF. CDR3 nucleotide sequence: TGTGCCAACAGTGTACGGAACAGGGAGAACACTGAAGCTTTCTTC.

This clonotype turned up a few times. This rearrangement joins TRBV5-6 to TRBJ1-1; TRBD1 matches 8 bases. J gave up 4 bases and V 4 bases, and 6 bases lay outside the gene matches. The CDR3 is made up of 14 amino acids. CDR1 and CDR2 (germline): SGHDT, YYEEEE. The CDR3 region has the DNA TGTGCCAGCAGCCCCTTCGACAGGGGCACTGAAGCTTTCTTT. Translated, it gives CASSPFDRGTEAFF.

Details on this clonotype: One end of the junction varies from germline; a read error may be responsible. This chain joins TRBV5-4 and TRBJ2-7, with TRBD2 as a possible D gene (6 bases). The CDR3 is 15 amino acids. Looked up from germline, CDR1 is SGHNT and CDR2 is YYREEE (reference sequence). DNA of the CDR3: TGTACCAGTAGCTTAAGGTCGGGACTTTCATACGAGCAGTACTTC. The encoded protein is CTSSLRSGLSYEQYF.

Concerning this clonotype itself: A read error may explain this, as a much larger clone is one base away. The V gene is TRBV24-1, the J gene TRBJ2-1; D might be TRBD2 (7 bases). The CDR3 runs 14 residues. The germline V gene encodes CDR1 KGHDR and CDR2 SFDVKD. Here the CDR3 reads CVTKKGGAYNEQFF. DNA for the CDR3: TGTGTCACCAAGAAGGGGGGGGCCTACAATGAGCAGTTCTTC.

On this clonotype itself: One end of the junction fails to match germline, which may point to a read error. The chain combines TRBV6-1 with TRBJ2-7; D call uncertain. The CDR3 covers 16 residues. In germline, CDR1 is MNHNS, CDR2 SASEGT. In nucleotides, the CDR3 is TGTACCAGCAGTGGAACCTCTCGAGGACCAATCTATGAGCAGTACTTC. Translation: CTSSGTSRGPIYEQYF.

This clonotype was seen only a few times. The chain employs TRBV11-2 and TRBJ2-7; TRBD2 aligns across 12 bases. The V gene's germline CDR1 is SGHAT and CDR2 FQNNGV. CDR3 size: 14 residues. V shed 5 bases, J shed 7 bases, and the junction held 6 bases outside the gene matches. The chain's CDR3 is CASSLQTSGREQYF. The CDR3 DNA is TGTGCCAGCAGCCTTCAGACTAGCGGGAGAGAGCAGTACTTC.

On this clonotype: The conserved phenylalanine or tryptophan is not found at the CDR3 terminus, so this likely reflects a read error. This chain connects TRBV20-1 to TRBJ2-1; no definite D call. Per germline, CDR1 DFQATT and CDR2 SNEGSKA (reference sequence). The length of the CDR3 is 15 residues. The V gene lost 5 bases and the J gene lost 0 bases, with 14 bases spanning the gap. CDR3 region: CSASTGASSYNEQFL. In DNA, the CDR3 is TGCAGTGCTTCAACCGGCGCTAGCTCCTACAATGAGCAGTTCCTC.